This record concerns one TCR beta chain sequence. Its antigen is not known. A much larger clone lies a single base off, so this may be a read error. According to the study, genomic DNA was the template for TCR beta VDJ and CDR3 profiling. TCRdb independently ran MiXCR on the reads; one entry per CDR3 protein. The repertoire holds roughly 160,000 distinct CDR3 sequences, with roughly 43% as singletons. Previously, flow cytometry had revealed CD8+CD57+ cell expansion in the patients chosen for sequencing. Blood came from patients not yet given any therapy. Germline loops: CDR1 SGHTA, CDR2 FQGTGA. This CDR3 is built from 15 residues. The entry originates in a study of CD8+CD57+ T cells in acquired aplastic anemia. Background on the study: DNA per sorted CD4+ or CD8+ sample ranged roughly 0.18 to 30 ug, averaging about 3.4 ug.

General study points: A set of around 30 CD8+ CDR3 sequences was shared between patients and controls, and these sequences appeared highly expressed in patients. Levels of CD8+ Simpson's diversity were not significantly distinct in patients versus controls.

The sample was sorted CD4+, CD8+, or CD8+CD57+ T cells (not recorded which) from PBMCs. The chain is built from TRBV7-3 and TRBJ1-3; D is possibly TRBD1 (6 bases). The clonotype comes from a human donor with aplastic anemia. As DNA, the CDR3 is TGTGCCAGCAGCTCCGGACAGACTTCTGGAAACACCGTATATTTT. Translated, it gives CASSSGQTSGNTVYF.